Below, one TCR beta chain is given with its context. Its target is unknown. Patients selected for sequencing had displayed CD8+CD57+ cell expansion by flow cytometry. Investigators profiled TCR beta VDJ and CDR3 from genomic DNA template. Using its own MiXCR run on the reads, TCRdb lists one record per CDR3 protein. The sample shows approximately 120,000 distinct CDR3 sequences, about 43% of them seen only once. The data stem from a study of CD8+CD57+ T cells in acquired aplastic anemia. Across the whole study: Sorting CD4+ and CD8+ cells gave DNA averaging about 3.1 ug. Overall study results and limits: Common to patients and controls were roughly 30 CD8+ CDR3 sequences.

The junction had 2 bases not matched to a gene; V was cut back by 3 bases and J by 2 bases. The CDR3 sequence is 14 residues long. Germline V gives CDR1 SNHLY, CDR2 FYNNEI. Sequencing was carried out using sorted CD4+, CD8+, or CD8+CD57+ T cells (not recorded which) from PBMCs. J is TRBJ2-7 and V is TRBV2, with 9 bases that match TRBD1. This sequence originates from a human donor with aplastic anemia. The CDR3 sequence is CASSEGQGAYEQYF. CDR3 DNA: TGTGCCAGCAGTGAGGGACAGGGTGCCTACGAGCAGTACTTC. The variable domain in full, completed from reference TRBV2 and TRBJ2-7, reads EPEVTQTPSHQVTQMGQEVILRCVPISNHLYFYWYRQILGQKVEFLVSFYNNEISEKSEIFDDQFSVERPDGSNFTLKIRSTKLEDSAMYFCASSEGQGAYEQYFGPGTRLTVT.